This is a list of T cell receptor beta chains from one sample in a study of identical twins. Via MiXCR, TCRdb re-called the 5' RACE reads, giving one row per CDR3 protein. The data hold roughly 1,500,000 distinct CDR3 sequences, with under 35% observed a single time. The sequencing input was cord blood. The receptors derive from a newborn girl in good health. CDR3s include the opening cysteine and the closing phenylalanine or tryptophan. The D gene is left open where the match is weak. Clone size is stated in some rows and not others, as once, few, many or a class when expanded.

many	TRBV5-1	TRBJ2-7	.	TGCGCCAGCAGCCCGATTAAAGACGAGCAGTACTTC	CASSPIKDEQYF
.	TRBV20-1	TRBJ1-1	.	TGCAGTGCTAGAGAGGGGGTGGACACTGAAGCTTTCTTT	CSAREGVDTEAFF
.	TRBV5-1	TRBJ2-1	.	TGCGCCAGCAGCTTTAGTAAGGGGCGAGGCAATGAGCAGTTCTTC	CASSFSKGRGNEQFF
once	TRBV12-3/TRBV12-4	TRBJ2-3	TRBD2	TGTGCCAGCTCCCTAGCGGGAGTGTTAGATACGCAGTATTTT	CASSLAGVLDTQYF
.	TRBV20-1	TRBJ1-1	.	TGCAGTGCTAGGGCCGCAGGGCCGAGGAACACTGAAGCTTTCTTT	CSARAAGPRNTEAFF
.	TRBV20-1	TRBJ2-1	.	TGCAGTGCTAGCGTAAGGGTTGAAAATGAGCAGTTCTTC	CSASVRVENEQFF
few	TRBV9	TRBJ1-2	.	TGTGCCAGCAGCTCCATAACGGGCAGGGATGGCTACACCTTC	CASSSITGRDGYTF
.	TRBV29-1	TRBJ2-3	TRBD2	TGCAGCTCTTGGACGGCTAGCGGACTAGTTGGAAATACGCAGTATTTT	CSSWTASGLVGNTQYF
few	TRBV28	TRBJ1-2	.	TGTGCCAGCAGGATGACAGGCCAAGGGTACTATGGCTACACCTTC	CASRMTGQGYYGYTF
few	TRBV4-1	TRBJ2-4	.	TGCGCCAGCAGCCAAGAGGACTGGCGTGAGCAGTACTTC	CASSQEDWREQYF
.	TRBV11-1	TRBJ2-7	TRBD1	TGTGCCAGCAGCACCATACAGGGGGCGCTTTCCTACGAGCAGTACTTC	CASSTIQGALSYEQYF
.	TRBV11-2	TRBJ2-1	TRBD1	TGTGCCGGCAGCTACAGGGGACGGGTGGACAATGAGCAGTTCTTC	CAGSYRGRVDNEQFF
.	TRBV2	TRBJ1-6	.	TGTGCCAGCAGGGACATGCCTTTTTCACCCCTCCACTTT	CASRDMPFSPLHF
.	TRBV4-2	TRBJ1-5	TRBD1	TGTGCCAGCAGCCAAGATGGGGGGACAGGGGGCAATCAGCCCCAGCATTTT	CASSQDGGTGGNQPQHF
few	TRBV24-1	TRBJ2-5	.	TGTGCCACCAGTGAGGGGACGGGGGAGACCCAGTACTTC	CATSEGTGETQYF
few	TRBV6-6	TRBJ2-7	TRBD1	TGTGCCAGCAGTTCGACAGGGGGGGAGGTCTACGAGCAGTACTTC	CASSSTGGEVYEQYF
.	TRBV2	TRBJ2-1	TRBD2	TGTGCCAGCAGTAGGCTAGCGGGGGGAAATAATGGGCAGTTCTTC	CASSRLAGGNNGQFF
.	TRBV20-1	TRBJ2-4	.	TGCGGTGCTCGACAGCAACGACTAGCCAAAAACATTCAGTACTTC	CGARQQRLAKNIQYF
few	TRBV11-2	TRBJ1-6	.	TGTGCCAGCAGCTACCGTTGGGCCAGGCAGGGTGGTTCACCCCTCCACTTT	CASSYRWARQGGSPLHF
.	TRBV6-5	TRBJ1-1	.	TGTGCCAGCAGCCGGGGACGGACGGCGAACACTGAAGCTTTCTTT	CASSRGRTANTEAFF
.	TRBV21-1	TRBJ1-1	.	TGTGCCAGCAGCATCCCGGAGGGACAGAGTCTTGAAGCTTTCTTT	CASSIPEGQSLEAFF
.	TRBV20-1	TRBJ2-5	TRBD2	TGCAGTGCGCTAGCGCCCCGACTAGCGGGCAAAGAGACCCAGTACTTC	CSALAPRLAGKETQYF
few	TRBV20-1	TRBJ2-7	.	TGCAGTGCTAGTAAAGGACTCCCCTCATACGAGCAGTACTTC	CSASKGLPSYEQYF
few	TRBV20-1	TRBJ2-7	.	TGCAGTGCCCAAAGGACTACCTACGAGCAGTACTTC	CSAQRTTYEQYF
.	TRBV27	TRBJ1-1	TRBD1	TGTGCCAGCAGTCCTCAGGGGGAGGGTATTGAAGCTTTCTTT	CASSPQGEGIEAFF
once	TRBV12-3/TRBV12-4	TRBJ1-3	TRBD1	TGTGCCAGCAGTCCCTCCGGGACAGTCGTCGCTGGCACCATATATTTT	CASSPSGTVVAGTIYF
.	TRBV14	TRBJ1-3	.	TGTGCCAGCAGCCACGGGAGCTCTGGAAACACCATATATTTT	CASSHGSSGNTIYF
.	TRBV11-2	TRBJ2-2	.	TGTGCCAGCAGATCTATAGGGATGTGGACCGGGGAGCTGTTTTTT	CASRSIGMWTGELFF
.	TRBV5-1	TRBJ2-3	.	TGCGCCAGCAGCTTGGTAGGGCCTCGACCCGGAGATACGCAGTATTTT	CASSLVGPRPGDTQYF
many	TRBV20-1	TRBJ2-7	.	TGCAGTGCTAGAGATACAGGGTCTGACTTCGAGCAGTACTTC	CSARDTGSDFEQYF
.	TRBV6-5	TRBJ1-6	TRBD1	TGTGCCAGCAGTCCTGGGGACAGCTATTCACCCCCCCACTTT	CASSPGDSYSPPHF
.	TRBV24-1	TRBJ2-3	TRBD1	TGTGCCACCAGTGCTTCAGGGGGCCGCACAGATACGCAGTATTTT	CATSASGGRTDTQYF
few	TRBV14	TRBJ2-7	.	TGTGCCAGCAGCCCAACCAGCGCCTTGGAGCAGTACTTC	CASSPTSALEQYF
.	TRBV12-5	TRBJ2-4	.	TGTGCTAATGGTTTCCCCGGGCGGTGGTTAGCCAAAAACATTCAGTACTTC	CANGFPGRWLAKNIQYF
many	TRBV7-2	TRBJ2-1	.	TGTGCCAGCAGCTTGCAGGGAGGCAATGAGCAGTTCTTC	CASSLQGGNEQFF
.	TRBV28	TRBJ1-2	.	TGTGCCAGCAGTTTACTAGGGGGGAATGGCTATGGCTACACCTTC	CASSLLGGNGYGYTF
.	TRBV18	TRBJ2-1	TRBD2	TGTGCCAGCTCACCACAAGGACTAGCGAACCGATACAGTAACAATGAGCAGTTCTTC	CASSPQGLANRYSNNEQFF
.	TRBV28	TRBJ2-5	.	TGTGCCAGCAAGTTTGAAGAGACCCAGTACTTC	CASKFEETQYF
.	TRBV20-1	TRBJ1-4	.	TGCAGTGCTGAGTTGGGGGGGCCTAATGAAAAACTGTTTTTT	CSAELGGPNEKLFF
.	TRBV3-1	TRBJ2-3	.	TGTGCCAGCAGCTCTCTGAGAGGTCGTCTCGAGGGAGATACGCAGTATTTT	CASSSLRGRLEGDTQYF
.	TRBV9	TRBJ2-2	.	TGTGCCAGCAGCGTAGAACCCGGGTATGACACCGGGGAGCTGTTTTTT	CASSVEPGYDTGELFF
.	TRBV28	TRBJ2-5	.	TGTGCCAGCAGTTTGCTTAGCGGAGAGGTCGGAGAGACCCAGTACTTC	CASSLLSGEVGETQYF
.	TRBV5-1	TRBJ1-2	.	TGCGCCAGCAGCTTCCGCCCGGTGCAGGGGAACTATGGCTACACCTTC	CASSFRPVQGNYGYTF
few	TRBV25-1	TRBJ1-4	TRBD1	TGTGCCAGCAGTGAATGGGACAGGGGTGAAAAACTGTTTTTT	CASSEWDRGEKLFF
.	TRBV19	TRBJ2-7	.	TGTGCCACGAGCACCGGGACCTCCTACGAGCAGTACTTC	CATSTGTSYEQYF
many	TRBV6-5	TRBJ2-3	TRBD2	TGTGCCAGCAGTTACTCGGCGGGAGGCACAGATACGCAGTATTTT	CASSYSAGGTDTQYF
few	TRBV10-3	TRBJ2-5	TRBD1	TGTGCCATCAGTGGACAGGGGCAAGAGACCCAGTACTTC	CAISGQGQETQYF
.	TRBV12-3/TRBV12-4	TRBJ2-2	.	TGTGCCAGCAGTTTCCCGACTAGGGCGGCCGGGGAGCTGTTTTTT	CASSFPTRAAGELFF
few	TRBV12-3/TRBV12-4	TRBJ1-2	TRBD1	TGTGCCAGCAGTCCCAGACAGGGGCGACTTAACTATGGCTACACCTTC	CASSPRQGRLNYGYTF
.	TRBV6-6	TRBJ1-2	.	TGTGCCAGCAGTACCCCGACACGGCCATATGGCTACACCTTC	CASSTPTRPYGYTF
few	TRBV7-2	TRBJ1-1	.	TGTGCCAGCAGCTTAGTGGAGGGTATGAACACTGAAGCTTTCTTT	CASSLVEGMNTEAFF
.	TRBV29-1	TRBJ1-1	TRBD1	TGCAGCGTTATGGGACAGGGGGACACTGAAGCTTTCTTT	CSVMGQGDTEAFF
many	TRBV3-1	TRBJ2-3	TRBD2	TGTGCCAGCAGCCCGGGACTAGCTGCCACAGATACGCAGTATTTT	CASSPGLAATDTQYF
few	TRBV20-1	TRBJ1-1	.	TGCAGTGCTCTACCAACAGCGAACACTGAAGCTTTCTTT	CSALPTANTEAFF
.	TRBV6-6	TRBJ1-1	TRBD1	TGTGCCAGCAGTTACTCCGACAGGGTCTACACTGAAGCTTTCTTT	CASSYSDRVYTEAFF